This T cell receptor beta chain stems from a study of blood T cell repertoires in COVID-19. Some clones are missing from TCRdb's copy, which holds only in-frame ones; the method was immunoSEQ multiplex PCR. The data contain some 150,000 clones, roughly 89% of them singletons. The CDR3 is made up of 16 amino acids. The germline gives CDR1 SGHTA, CDR2 FQGNSA. V lost 5 bases and J lost 0, with 17 bases in between. The chain carries TRBV7-2 and TRBJ2-7; D might be TRBD2 (6 bases). The specimen sequenced was PBMCs or T cells enriched from blood (not recorded which). The TCR was taken from a woman between 50 and 59 years old who had been exposed to COVID-19. The CDR3: CASSLLASVGSYEQYF. In DNA, the CDR3 is TGTGCCAGCAGCCTACTGGCTAGCGTCGGCTCCTACGAGCAGTACTTC.